The 5 T cell receptor beta chains listed next were all sequenced from one sample in a study of blood T cell repertoires in COVID-19. Here immunoSEQ multiplex PCR was the method, and the copy in TCRdb shows in-frame clones only, minus some. The sample has around 500,000 clones, around 85% seen once. The sequenced sample consisted of PBMCs or T cells enriched from blood (not recorded which). Receptors were obtained from a woman in her sixties or seventies who had recovered from COVID-19.

This chain connects TRBV5-1 to TRBJ1-5, with TRBD1 matching 9 bases. This CDR3 comprises 16 residues. V lost 3 bases, J lost 0 bases, and 4 bases stayed unmatched. The germline V gene encodes CDR1 SGHRS and CDR2 YFSETQ. The CDR3 protein is CASSSQGAYSNQPQHF. Written as DNA, the CDR3 is TGCGCCAGCAGCTCACAGGGGGCTTATAGCAATCAGCCCCAGCATTTT.

The chain has TRBV6-1 and TRBJ2-7, with D perhaps TRBD2 (6 bases). Per germline, CDR1 MNHNS and CDR2 SASEGT. The CDR3 has 14 residues. V dropped 1 base and J dropped 5 bases, with 12 bases sitting between them. The CDR3 DNA sequence: TGTGCCAGCAGTGAAGATGGCGGGGCCAACGAGCAGTACTTC. It codes for CASSEDGGANEQYF.

The chain couples TRBV15 to TRBJ1-4; D call uncertain. Germline V gene sequence: CDR1 LNHNV, CDR2 YYDKDF (reference sequence). V was shortened by 4 bases and J by 4 bases, with 4 bases between the two germline ends. The CDR3 totals 12 residues. CDR3 in amino acids: CATSMYNEKLFF. The CDR3 nucleotides read TGTGCCACCAGCATGTATAATGAAAAACTGTTTTTT.

The chain couples TRBV23-1 to TRBJ2-7; maybe TRBD1 (5 bases). TRBV23-1 is marked as an open reading frame, function uncertain. V gave up 6 bases and J gave up 2 bases, with 23 bases separating them. The CDR3 is 17 residues long. The CDR3 reads CASRGSGQTLKTYEQYV. DNA of the CDR3: TGCGCCAGCAGAGGGTCAGGGCAAACTTTGAAAACCTACGAGCAGTACGTC.

The chain combines TRBV5-1 with TRBJ2-5, with 7 bases fitting TRBD1. The germline V gene has CDR1 SGHRS and CDR2 YFSETQ. V was clipped by 5 bases and J by 1 base; unmatched bases: 5. The length of the CDR3 is 14 residues. This CDR3 reads CASRTGSLQETQYF. The CDR3 nucleotides read TGCGCCAGCAGGACAGGGTCCCTCCAAGAGACCCAGTACTTC.